This TCR beta chain came from a study of T cell repertoires in cytomegalovirus infection. As for the study in general: Public signatures in TCR beta pointed to CMV infection and matching HLA type.

Study-wide points: Cumulative public TCR beta family frequency identified carriers of CMV plus the relevant HLA. The ex vivo response was dominated by HLA-C-restricted CMV-specific TCR beta clonotypes.

The CDR3 covers 13 residues. Per germline, CDR1 MNHEY and CDR2 SVGEGT. Trimming removed 7 bases at V and 0 bases at J, with 6 bases between. TCRdb ran MiXCR on the reads and lists one entry per CDR3 protein. The table shows under 200,000 distinct CDR3 sequences, with about a tenth occurring only once. On this clonotype itself: Its matching antigen is unknown.

This TCR was sampled from a human donor in good health (CMV status not recorded). Some clones in this sample may be carry-over from other donors' samples. The material sequenced was PBMCs. The chain uses TRBV6-2 or TRBV6-3 and TRBJ2-2, with D hard to call. As DNA, the CDR3 is TGTGCCAGCAAATACGCGAACACCGGGGAGCTGTTTTTT. Amino acids: CASKYANTGELFF.